This T cell receptor beta chain was obtained from a study of somatic mutations in cytotoxic T cells in rheumatoid arthritis. Germline V gene lookup returns CDR1 SGHVS and CDR2 FQNEAQ. The length of the CDR3 is 15 residues. Unmatched junction bases numbered 4, after V lost 2 bases and J lost 4 bases. Assay used: immunoSEQ multiplex PCR; TCRdb lists only in-frame clones, some missing. This table holds about 14,000 clones, 85% to 95% found once. The clonotype was recovered from a man in his 70s with rheumatoid arthritis. Sequenced: CD4+ T cells sorted from blood. The rearrangement joins TRBV7-8 to TRBJ2-3, with 9 positions matching TRBD1. CDR3 amino acids: CASSLWGQGPDTQYF. The DNA of the CDR3 is TGTGCCAGCAGCTTATGGGGACAGGGCCCAGATACGCAGTATTTT.